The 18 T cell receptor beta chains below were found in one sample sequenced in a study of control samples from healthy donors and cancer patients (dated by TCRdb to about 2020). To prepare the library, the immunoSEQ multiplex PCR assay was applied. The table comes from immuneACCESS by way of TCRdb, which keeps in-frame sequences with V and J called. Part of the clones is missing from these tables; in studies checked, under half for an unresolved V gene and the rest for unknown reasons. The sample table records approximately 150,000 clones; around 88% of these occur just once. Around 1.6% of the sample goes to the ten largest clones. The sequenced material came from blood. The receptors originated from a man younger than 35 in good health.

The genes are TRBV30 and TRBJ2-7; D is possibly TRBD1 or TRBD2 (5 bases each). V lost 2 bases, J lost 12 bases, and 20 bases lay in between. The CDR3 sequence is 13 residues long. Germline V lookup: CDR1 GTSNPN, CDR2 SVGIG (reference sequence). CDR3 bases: TGTGCCTGGAGTTCGACCGGGACCGCGGCCGCGTACTTC. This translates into CAWSSTGTAAAYF.

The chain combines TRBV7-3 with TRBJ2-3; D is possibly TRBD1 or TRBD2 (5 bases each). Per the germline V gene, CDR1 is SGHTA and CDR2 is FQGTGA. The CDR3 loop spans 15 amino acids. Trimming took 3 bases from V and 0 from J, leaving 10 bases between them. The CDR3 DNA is TGTGCCAGCAGCTTGGGGTGGGGGAGCACAGATACGCAGTATTTT. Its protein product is CASSLGWGSTDTQYF.

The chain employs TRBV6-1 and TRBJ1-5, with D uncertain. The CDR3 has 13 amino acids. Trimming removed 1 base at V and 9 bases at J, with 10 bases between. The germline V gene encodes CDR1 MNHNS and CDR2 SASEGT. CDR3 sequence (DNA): TGTGCCAGCAGTGAAGAGGGAGTAAGGCCCCAGCATTTT. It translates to CASSEEGVRPQHF.

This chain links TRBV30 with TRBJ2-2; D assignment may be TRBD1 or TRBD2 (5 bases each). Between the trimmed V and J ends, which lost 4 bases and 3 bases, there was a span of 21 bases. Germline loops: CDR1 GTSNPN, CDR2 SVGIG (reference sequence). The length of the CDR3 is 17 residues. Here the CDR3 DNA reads TGTGCCTGGACCGTTGGGGGTACTCATGGGGACACCGGGGAGCTGTTTTTT. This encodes CAWTVGGTHGDTGELFF. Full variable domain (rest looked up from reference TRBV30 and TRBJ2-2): SQTIHQWPATLVQPVGSPLSLECTVEGTSNPNLYWYRQAAGRGLQLLFYSVGIGQISSEVPQNLSASRPQDRQFILSSKKLLLSDSGFYLCAWTVGGTHGDTGELFFGEGSRLTVL.

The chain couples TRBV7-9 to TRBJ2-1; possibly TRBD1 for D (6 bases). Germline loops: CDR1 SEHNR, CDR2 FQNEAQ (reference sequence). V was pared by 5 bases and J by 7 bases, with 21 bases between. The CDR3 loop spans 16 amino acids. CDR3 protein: CASSRLGQGRINEQFF. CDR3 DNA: TGTGCCAGCAGCCGACTCGGGCAGGGGAGAATAAATGAGCAGTTCTTC.

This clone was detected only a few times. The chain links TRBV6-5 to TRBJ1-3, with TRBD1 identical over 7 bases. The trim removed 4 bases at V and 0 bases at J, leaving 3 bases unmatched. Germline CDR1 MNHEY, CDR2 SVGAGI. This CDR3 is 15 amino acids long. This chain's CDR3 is CASSLDRSSGNTIYF. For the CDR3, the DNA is TGTGCCAGCAGTTTGGACAGGTCCTCTGGAAACACCATATATTTT.

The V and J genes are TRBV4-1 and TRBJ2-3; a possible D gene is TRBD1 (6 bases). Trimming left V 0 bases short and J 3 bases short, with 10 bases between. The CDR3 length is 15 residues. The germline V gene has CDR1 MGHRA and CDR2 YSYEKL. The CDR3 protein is CASSQEPGTTDTQYF. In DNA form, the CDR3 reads TGCGCCAGCAGCCAAGAACCCGGGACAACAGATACGCAGTATTTT.

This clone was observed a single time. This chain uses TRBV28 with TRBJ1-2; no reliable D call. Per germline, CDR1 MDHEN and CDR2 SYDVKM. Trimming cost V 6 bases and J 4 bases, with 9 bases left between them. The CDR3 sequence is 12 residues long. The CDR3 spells CASRKAPYGYTF. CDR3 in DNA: TGTGCCAGCAGAAAAGCCCCCTATGGCTACACCTTC.

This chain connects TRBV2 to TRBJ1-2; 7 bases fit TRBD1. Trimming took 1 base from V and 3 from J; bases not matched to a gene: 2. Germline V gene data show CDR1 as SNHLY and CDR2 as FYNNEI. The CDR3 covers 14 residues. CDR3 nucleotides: TGTGCCAGCAGTGAAGTAGGGGGCCACTATGGCTACACCTTC. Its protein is CASSEVGGHYGYTF.

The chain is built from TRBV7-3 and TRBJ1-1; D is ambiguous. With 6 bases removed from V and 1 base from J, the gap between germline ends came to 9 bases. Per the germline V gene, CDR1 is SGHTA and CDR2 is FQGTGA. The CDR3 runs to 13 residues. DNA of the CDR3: TGTGCCAGCAGTTCACAGAAGAACACTGAAGCTTTCTTT. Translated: CASSSQKNTEAFF.

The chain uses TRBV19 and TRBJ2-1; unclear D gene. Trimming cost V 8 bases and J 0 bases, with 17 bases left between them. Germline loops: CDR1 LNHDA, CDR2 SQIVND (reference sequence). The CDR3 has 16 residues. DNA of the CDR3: TGTGCCAGTCATGGAAGGCAGGCCAACTCCTACAATGAGCAGTTCTTC. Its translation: CASHGRQANSYNEQFF.

CDR3 loop: CAIRGTGSQPQHF. DNA for the CDR3: TGTGCCATCAGAGGGACAGGGAGTCAGCCCCAGCATTTT. This chain joins TRBV10-3 and TRBJ1-5; TRBD1 aligns across 9 bases. This CDR3 spans 13 amino acids. Trimming at V came to 6 bases and at J to 6 bases, leaving 3 bases not matched to a gene. Germline V lookup: CDR1 ENHRY, CDR2 SYGVKD.

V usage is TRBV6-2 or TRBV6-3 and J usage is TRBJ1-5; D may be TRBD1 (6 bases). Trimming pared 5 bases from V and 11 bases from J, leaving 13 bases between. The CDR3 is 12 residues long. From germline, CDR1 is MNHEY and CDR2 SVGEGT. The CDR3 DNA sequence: TGTGCCAGCAGTAGGACAGCCGAGGCCCAGCATTTT. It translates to CASSRTAEAQHF.

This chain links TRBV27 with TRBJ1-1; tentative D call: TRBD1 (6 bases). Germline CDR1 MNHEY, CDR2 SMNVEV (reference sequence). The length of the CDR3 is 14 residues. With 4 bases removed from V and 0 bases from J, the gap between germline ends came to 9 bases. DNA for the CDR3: TGTGCCAGCAGTTCCAGGGGCCTGAACACTGAAGCTTTCTTT. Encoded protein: CASSSRGLNTEAFF.

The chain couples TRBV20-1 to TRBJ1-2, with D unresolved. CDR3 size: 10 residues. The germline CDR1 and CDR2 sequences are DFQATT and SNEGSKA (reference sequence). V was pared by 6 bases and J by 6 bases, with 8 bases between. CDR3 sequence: CSAPPDGYTF. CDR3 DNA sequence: TGCAGTGCCCCACCTGATGGCTACACCTTC.

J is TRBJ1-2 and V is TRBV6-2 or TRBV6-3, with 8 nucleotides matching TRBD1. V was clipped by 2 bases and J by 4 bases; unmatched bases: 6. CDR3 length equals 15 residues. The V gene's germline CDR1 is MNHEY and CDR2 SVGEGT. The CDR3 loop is CASSYDQGASYGYTF. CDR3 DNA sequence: TGTGCCAGCAGTTACGACCAGGGGGCTTCCTATGGCTACACCTTC.

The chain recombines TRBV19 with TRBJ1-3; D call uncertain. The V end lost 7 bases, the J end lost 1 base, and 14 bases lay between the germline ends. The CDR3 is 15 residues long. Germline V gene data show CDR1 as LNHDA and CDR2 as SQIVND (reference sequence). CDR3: CASTETGASGNTIYF. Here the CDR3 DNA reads TGTGCCAGTACTGAGACGGGAGCATCTGGAAACACCATATATTTT.

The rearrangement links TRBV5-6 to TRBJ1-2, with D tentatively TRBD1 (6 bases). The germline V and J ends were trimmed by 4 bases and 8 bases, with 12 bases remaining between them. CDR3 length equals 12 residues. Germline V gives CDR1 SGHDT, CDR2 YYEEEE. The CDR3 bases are TGTGCCAGCAGCCCGAACAGGGTCGGCTACACCTTC. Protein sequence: CASSPNRVGYTF. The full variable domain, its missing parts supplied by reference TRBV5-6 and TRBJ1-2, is DAGVTQSPTHLIKTRGQQVTLRCSPKSGHDTVSWYQQALGQGPQFIFQYYEEEERQRGNFPDRFSGHQFPNYSSELNVNALLLGDSALYLCASSPNRVGYTFGSGTRLTVV.